Sequencing of this T cell receptor beta chain was carried out in a study of blood T cell repertoires in COVID-19. Germline V gives CDR1 LGHNA, CDR2 YSLEER. Trimming stripped 0 bases from V and 8 bases from J, with 10 bases between. CDR3 length: 14 residues. The protocol was immunoSEQ multiplex PCR, while the TCRdb copy is restricted to in-frame clones and leaves out a portion. In the table there are more than 200,000 clones, roughly 87% of which are singletons. Source material: PBMCs or T cells enriched from blood (not recorded which). The receptor comes from a man aged 25 to 40 in a cohort exposed to, infected with or recovered from COVID-19 (not recorded which). The chain recombines TRBV4-3 with TRBJ1-4, with D unclear. CDR3 coding DNA: TGCGCCAGCAGCCAAGACGCAGGCCACGAAAAACTGTTTTTT. Its protein product is CASSQDAGHEKLFF.